Each of the 21 T cell receptor beta chains below was sequenced from the same sample in a study of T cells in Graves' hyperthyroidism and ophthalmopathy. It was RNA transcripts that yielded the amplified TCR beta CDR3 regions. First-round RT-PCR of the TCR CDR3 relied on the HTBI primer set. MiXCR, applied by TCRdb to the multiplex PCR reads, yields one record per CDR3 protein. The sample lists under 400,000 distinct CDR3 sequences, roughly a fifth occurring once. The sequenced material came from blood. All receptors come from a woman between 50 and 59 years old with Graves' hyperthyroidism.

This clonotype was found many times. The chain couples TRBV27 to TRBJ2-7; tentative D call: TRBD2 (6 bases). From germline, CDR1 is MNHEY and CDR2 SMNVEV (reference sequence). This CDR3 has 17 residues. Trimming pared 5 bases from V and 1 base from J, leaving 21 bases between. The CDR3 sequence is CASSAGPGLPRSYEQYF. Here the CDR3 DNA reads TGTGCCAGCAGTGCGGGACCGGGACTCCCTAGGTCCTACGAGCAGTACTTC.

As concerns this clonotype: A read error is possible here, since a much larger clone lies one base away. The chain couples TRBV29-1 to TRBJ2-2; 12 bases are shared with TRBD2. Germline V lookup: CDR1 SQVTM, CDR2 ANQGSEA. The CDR3 length is 16 residues. V was clipped by 6 bases and J by 6 bases; unmatched bases: 11. DNA for the CDR3: TGCAGCGTCGTCCAGTTCCTAGCGGGAGGGTCCGGGGAGCTGTTTTTT. Encoded protein: CSVVQFLAGGSGELFF.

The V call is TRBV5-1, the J call TRBJ1-2; D is unresolved. The CDR3 runs to 14 residues. The germline gives CDR1 SGHRS, CDR2 YFSETQ. The germline V and J ends were trimmed by 3 bases and 6 bases, with 15 bases remaining between them. The CDR3: CASSSTQIRDGYTF. CDR3 DNA: TGCGCCAGCAGCTCGACCCAGATTCGAGATGGCTACACCTTC.

In this sample, this clonotype turned up many times. V and J are TRBV15 and TRBJ2-7; D perhaps matches TRBD2 (6 bases). Germline CDR1 is LNHNV and CDR2 is YYDKDF (reference sequence). V shed 1 base and J shed 2 bases, with 15 bases lying between them. CDR3 length: 16 amino acids. CDR3 amino acids: CATSRGEEGWAYEQYF. CDR3 in DNA: TGTGCCACCAGCAGAGGGGAGGAAGGGTGGGCCTACGAGCAGTACTTC.

This clonotype was picked up a small number of times. The chain carries TRBV28 and TRBJ2-7; D call uncertain. The V gene's germline CDR1 is MDHEN and CDR2 SYDVKM. The CDR3 is 15 amino acids. Trimming pared 1 base from V and 0 bases from J, leaving 10 bases between. The CDR3 sequence: CASSLFRASSYEQYF. CDR3 DNA sequence: TGTGCCAGCAGTTTATTCCGGGCCAGCTCCTACGAGCAGTACTTC. Looking up the rest from reference TRBV28 and TRBJ2-7 gives the full variable domain: DVKVTQSSRYLVKRTGEKVFLECVQDMDHENMFWYRQDPGLGLRLIYFSYDVKMKEKGDIPEGYSVSREKKERFSLILESASTNQTSMYLCASSLFRASSYEQYFGPGTRLTVT.

This clonotype came up many times. The chain recombines TRBV5-6 with TRBJ2-5; 7 positions agree with TRBD1. The CDR3 is 12 residues long. Germline-derived CDR1 and CDR2 are SGHDT and YYEEEE. Trimming cost V 9 bases and J 4 bases; bases outside gene matches: 6. The CDR3: CATYRGGETQYF. CDR3 DNA: TGTGCCACGTACAGGGGCGGAGAGACCCAGTACTTC.

The chain has TRBV30 and TRBJ1-2; D possibly corresponds to TRBD1 (6 bases). This CDR3 region has 14 residues. V gave up 4 bases and J gave up 8 bases, with 20 bases separating them. Germline V CDR1 and CDR2: GTSNPN, SVGIG (reference sequence). CDR3 amino acids: CAWTLQGLEGGYTF. In nucleotides, the CDR3 is TGTGCCTGGACCCTACAGGGCTTGGAGGGGGGCTACACCTTC.

This clonotype was found many times. V and J are TRBV3-1 and TRBJ2-2, with unresolved D. The germline V gene encodes CDR1 LGHDT and CDR2 YNNKEL (reference sequence). The CDR3 spans 14 residues. Trimming cost V 1 base and J 7 bases, with 10 bases left between them. CDR3 residues: CASSQGTAVGELFF. The CDR3 region has the DNA TGTGCCAGCAGCCAAGGGACCGCCGTCGGGGAGCTGTTTTTT. The entire variable domain, with the rest obtained from reference TRBV3-1 and TRBJ2-2, is as follows: DTAVSQTPKYLVTQMGNDKSIKCEQNLGHDTMYWYKQDSKKFLKIMFSYNNKELIINETVPNRFSPKSPDKAHLNLHINSLELGDSAVYFCASSQGTAVGELFFGEGSRLTVL.

V and J are TRBV30 and TRBJ2-1; tentatively, D is TRBD2 (6 bases). V lost 6 bases and J lost 9, with 24 bases in between. Germline V gene lookup returns CDR1 GTSNPN and CDR2 SVGIG (reference sequence). The CDR3 loop spans 15 amino acids. The CDR3 reads CACARGELAYGEQFF. The CDR3, as DNA: TGTGCCTGCGCCCGAGGGGAACTAGCCTATGGTGAGCAGTTCTTC.

In this sample, this clonotype turned up a few times. The rearrangement joins TRBV28 to TRBJ2-3; maybe TRBD2 (6 bases). Germline CDR1 is MDHEN and CDR2 is SYDVKM. The CDR3 consists of 11 residues. V lost 3 bases to trimming and J lost 12 bases, with 10 bases between them. CDR3 sequence (DNA): TGTGCCAGCAGTTTTGGCGGGGCTCAGTATTTT. Protein sequence: CASSFGGAQYF.

Note on this clonotype: This may be a read error: a much more frequent sequence differs by one nucleotide. The rearrangement links TRBV27 to TRBJ2-1; D possibly uses TRBD1 or TRBD2 (5 bases each). The ends were cut back, 6 bases at V and 0 bases at J, with 9 bases in the middle. Per germline, CDR1 MNHEY and CDR2 SMNVEV (reference sequence). This CDR3 is 14 amino acids long. As DNA, the CDR3 is TGTGCCAGCAGAGGGACCCCCTCCTACAATGAGCAGTTCTTC. Amino acids: CASRGTPSYNEQFF.

Many counts were recorded for this clonotype. Germline is not matched at one junction end, which may reflect a read error. The chain has TRBV6-1 and TRBJ2-7; TRBD1 aligns across 7 bases. The CDR3 extends over 13 amino acids. Per the germline V gene, CDR1 is MNHNS and CDR2 is SASEGT. CDR3 amino acids: CASSLDRPYEQYF. The CDR3 nucleotides read TGTGCCAGCAGCCTGGACAGGCCCTATGAGCAGTACTTC.

This clonotype was counted at least ten times. V gene TRBV20-1 combines with J gene TRBJ1-1, with D perhaps matching TRBD1 (5 bases). V was clipped by 6 bases and J by 0 bases, with 17 bases between them. CDR1 and CDR2 from the germline V gene are DFQATT and SNEGSKA (reference sequence). This CDR3 spans 15 amino acids. The CDR3 DNA is TGCAGTGCCGTTTCAGGGATGGGCATGAACACTGAAGCTTTCTTT. Translation gives CSAVSGMGMNTEAFF.

This clonotype was counted at least ten times. The V and J genes are TRBV2 and TRBJ2-1; D perhaps matches TRBD2 (6 bases). Germline V lookup: CDR1 SNHLY, CDR2 FYNNEI. Trimming cost V 7 bases and J 7 bases, with 17 bases left between them. The CDR3 is 14 amino acids. In nucleotides, the CDR3 is TGTGCCAGCATGGGTGGGAGGAGTTTGAATGAGCAGTTCTTC. It specifies CASMGGRSLNEQFF.

The J gene is TRBJ1-6, the V gene TRBV6-2 or TRBV6-3; 9 nucleotides agree with TRBD1. This CDR3 contains 18 residues. The junction had 8 bases not matched to a gene; V was cut back by 5 bases and J by 0 bases. The germline CDR1 and CDR2 sequences are MNHEY and SVGEGT. CDR3 protein: CASSPGTGKLSYNSPLHF. Here the CDR3 DNA reads TGTGCCAGCAGTCCCGGGACAGGGAAACTCTCCTATAATTCACCCCTCCACTTT.

This clonotype was recorded a few times. The V call is TRBV14, the J call TRBJ2-3, with a possible D match to TRBD2 (5 bases). The CDR3 spans 14 residues. With 1 base removed from V and 3 bases from J, the gap between germline ends came to 8 bases. Germline V gives CDR1 SGHDN, CDR2 FVKESK. The CDR3 here is CASSQALVTDTQYF. The CDR3 nucleotides read TGTGCCAGCAGCCAAGCACTAGTGACAGATACGCAGTATTTT.

This clonotype was seen many times. V usage is TRBV20-1 and J usage is TRBJ2-1; TRBD2 is a possible D gene (7 bases). Germline assignment: CDR1 DFQATT and CDR2 SNEGSKA (reference sequence). The length of the CDR3 is 14 residues. Trimming stripped 3 bases from V and 6 bases from J, with 15 bases between. CDR3 residues: CSASEGGPLNEQFF. CDR3 sequence (DNA): TGCAGTGCTAGTGAGGGGGGGCCCCTCAATGAGCAGTTCTTC.

Ten or more counts support this clonotype. V is TRBV28 and J is TRBJ2-5; the D is unclear. The CDR3 is 16 amino acids. V lost 2 bases and J lost 0, with 13 bases in between. CDR1 MDHEN and CDR2 SYDVKM come from the germline V gene. The CDR3, as DNA: TGTGCCAGCAGTTTAGGACGGATGCCGTACCAAGAGACCCAGTACTTC. It specifies CASSLGRMPYQETQYF.

The chain joins TRBV9 to TRBJ2-7; 10 bases agree with TRBD1. Germline V gives CDR1 SGDLS, CDR2 YYNGEE. The CDR3 totals 15 residues. V was pared by 0 bases and J by 1 base, with 1 base of the junction left unmatched. The CDR3 here is CASSVEGQGSYEQYF. In DNA, the CDR3 is TGTGCCAGCAGCGTAGAGGGACAGGGGTCCTACGAGCAGTACTTC.

This clonotype was seen a few times. The rearrangement joins TRBV30 to TRBJ1-1, with no clear D. The CDR3 runs to 12 residues. In germline, CDR1 is GTSNPN, CDR2 SVGIG (reference sequence). Trimming shortened V by 7 bases and J by 3 bases, and 12 bases separated the two germline ends. The chain's CDR3 is CASSGEYTEAFF. CDR3 sequence (DNA): TGTGCCTCTTCCGGGGAATACACTGAAGCTTTCTTT. The complete variable domain, with remaining parts taken from reference TRBV30 and TRBJ1-1, reads SQTIHQWPATLVQPVGSPLSLECTVEGTSNPNLYWYRQAAGRGLQLLFYSVGIGQISSEVPQNLSASRPQDRQFILSSKKLLLSDSGFYLCASSGEYTEAFFGQGTRLTVV.

This clonotype was seen many times. The genes are TRBV28 and TRBJ2-5, with D possibly matching TRBD1 (8 bases). V was shortened by 5 bases and J by 5 bases, with 15 bases between the two germline ends. The CDR3 spans 14 residues. In germline, CDR1 is MDHEN, CDR2 SYDVKM. The CDR3 reads CASSPDRGGETQYF. The CDR3 DNA reads TGTGCCAGCAGTCCCGACAGGGGAGGGGAGACCCAGTACTTC.